Below, 2 T cell receptor beta chains from the same sample are listed, as sequenced in a study of blood T cells in healthy people across ages. The second PCR ran roughly 6 to 12 cycles with a sample-barcoded 5' primer and J-beta primers. TCRdb re-called the 5' RACE reads with MiXCR, one entry per CDR3 protein. This sample has about 730,000 distinct CDR3 sequences; approximately 43% occur once, and the top ten carry 20% to 25%. The sample taken for sequencing was blood. Receptors were obtained from a woman between 55 and 75 years old in good health.

CDR3: CAWSVQVYEQYF. As DNA, the CDR3 is TGTGCCTGGAGTGTACAAGTCTACGAGCAGTACTTC. This chain links TRBV30 with TRBJ2-7; the D is unclear. CDR1 and CDR2 from the germline V gene are GTSNPN and SVGIG (reference sequence). V lost 0 bases, J lost 3 bases, and 6 bases lay in between. The CDR3 covers 12 residues.

This clonotype was counted a few times. The chain is built from TRBV7-2 and TRBJ2-3; a weak D match, TRBD1 (5 bases). The V end lost 1 base, the J end lost 5 bases, and 19 bases lay between the germline ends. The CDR3 loop spans 17 amino acids. CDR1 SGHTA and CDR2 FQGNSA come from the germline V gene. The CDR3 DNA reads as TGTGCCAGCAGCTTAGTTAGGGGATTCGGATTACGAGATACGCAGTATTTT. As protein: CASSLVRGFGLRDTQYF. Filled out from reference TRBV7-2 and TRBJ2-3, the complete variable domain reads GAGVSQSPSNKVTEKGKDVELRCDPISGHTALYWYRQSLGQGLEFLIYFQGNSAPDKSGLPSDRFSAERTGGSVSTLTIQRTQQEDSAVYLCASSLVRGFGLRDTQYFGPGTRLTVL.